The 5 T cell receptor beta chains below come from one sample, sequenced in a study of T cell clonotyping in hematopoietic cell transplantation. The time point is: recipient sample about 28 days before transplant, after cytoreduction. The protocol was immunoSEQ multiplex PCR, while the TCRdb copy is restricted to in-frame clones and leaves out a portion. This table holds roughly 23,000 clones, roughly 90% found once. This material consisted of peripheral blood mononuclear cells, taken before stem cell transplant. These receptors all stem from a man aged 18 to 30 with biphenotypic leukemia. Some clones in this sample may be carry-over from other donors' samples.

The chain uses TRBV7-9 and TRBJ1-2, with TRBD1 matching over 7 bases. Germline V gene sequence: CDR1 SEHNR, CDR2 FQNEAQ (reference sequence). The CDR3 length is 15 residues. The ends lost 5 bases at V and 6 bases at J; junction bases unmatched: 12. CDR3 nucleotide sequence: TGTGCCAGCAGCATAACAGGGGCTGCTGGCGATGGCTACACCTTC. It specifies CASSITGAAGDGYTF.

The chain has TRBV9 and TRBJ1-5; D not certain. Looked up from germline, CDR1 is SGDLS and CDR2 is YYNGEE. The CDR3 length is 14 residues. The V and J ends lost 0 bases and 2 bases respectively, with 6 bases between them. The CDR3 sequence: CASSVGWGNQPQHF. CDR3 bases: TGTGCCAGCAGCGTAGGTTGGGGCAATCAGCCCCAGCATTTT.

The V gene is TRBV30, the J gene TRBJ1-2; D gene ambiguous. The CDR3 consists of 14 residues. Germline CDR1 reads GTSNPN; CDR2 reads SVGIG (reference sequence). V lost 1 base and J lost 4, with 13 bases in between. CDR3: CAWSEAGNSYGYTF. The CDR3 coding sequence is TGTGCCTGGAGTGAGGCCGGAAATTCCTATGGCTACACCTTC.

This rearrangement joins TRBV19 to TRBJ2-7; TRBD1 aligns across 9 bases. The CDR3 totals 14 residues. Trimming cost V 7 bases and J 5 bases; bases outside gene matches: 9. Germline values: CDR1 LNHDA, CDR2 SQIVND (reference sequence). CDR3 bases: TGTGCCAGTACTCCTAGGGACAGGGTCCACGAGCAGTACTTC. Its protein product is CASTPRDRVHEQYF.

This chain links TRBV4-1 with TRBJ1-1; perhaps TRBD1 as D (6 bases). The CDR3 consists of 15 residues. Germline V gene sequence: CDR1 MGHRA, CDR2 YSYEKL. Trimming shortened V by 4 bases and J by 7 bases, and 19 bases separated the two germline ends. Here the CDR3 DNA reads TGCGCCAGCAGCCTCCTTGGTGGGACACGACGTGAAGCTTTCTTT. Its translation: CASSLLGGTRREAFF.